This T cell receptor (beta chain) was identified in a study of human T cells and chemical hapten exposure. Background on the study: DPC at 0.01% went onto the upper back in patch tests, read at 6 days. Chiefly female patients presented with alopecia areata, totalis or universalis.

Noted time point: pre-sensitization, week 0. Regarding treatment: therapeutic diphenylcyclopropenone sensitization with weekly scalp DPC. Patients had alopecia, were aged 18 to 70, and were not pregnant. A few counts support this clonotype. Its antigen is unknown. Germline assignment: CDR1 KGHSH and CDR2 LQKENI. V lost 4 bases to trimming and J lost 2 bases; unmatched junction nucleotides: 12. The CDR3 length is 19 residues. Study-wide findings and caveats: No change in TCRs above 1 in 1000 frequency was produced by DPC sensitization.

Using its own MiXCR run on the RACE reads, TCRdb lists one record per CDR3 protein. The top ten clones hold roughly 8.2% of a sample with some 300,000 distinct CDR3 sequences, 4.5% to 7% of them seen once. The V call is TRBV18, the J call TRBJ1-5, with 12 bases aligning to TRBD1. The material sequenced was whole blood, taken in connection with sensitization to the hapten diphenylcyclopropenone (DPC). The receptor was derived from a woman younger than 30 with alopecia areata. Some clones in this sample may be carry-over from other donors' samples. The CDR3 nucleotides are TGTGCCAGCTCACACGGGGACAGGGGGCGCATAGACCGCAATCAGCCCCAGCATTTT. Protein sequence: CASSHGDRGRIDRNQPQHF.